This T cell receptor (beta chain) was sequenced in a study of T cells in Graves' hyperthyroidism and ophthalmopathy. Amplification targeted TCR beta CDR3 regions from RNA transcripts. The primer set for the first-round RT-PCR of the TCR CDR3 was HTBI. Each CDR3 protein is one row after TCRdb ran MiXCR on the multiplex PCR reads. The data hold 350,000 or so distinct CDR3 sequences, with around 18% observed a single time. With 1 base removed from V and 1 base from J, the gap between germline ends came to 13 bases. The germline CDR1 and CDR2 sequences are GTSNPN and SVGIG (reference sequence). The length of the CDR3 is 15 residues. This clonotype has at least ten counts.

The V and J genes are TRBV30 and TRBJ1-1; weak D call: TRBD1 (6 bases). This sequence was found in a woman aged 40 to 50 with Graves' ophthalmopathy. The sequenced material came from blood. CDR3 sequence reads: CAWSAWTDPNTEAFF. The CDR3 DNA is TGTGCCTGGAGTGCCTGGACAGACCCGAACACTGAAGCTTTCTTT.